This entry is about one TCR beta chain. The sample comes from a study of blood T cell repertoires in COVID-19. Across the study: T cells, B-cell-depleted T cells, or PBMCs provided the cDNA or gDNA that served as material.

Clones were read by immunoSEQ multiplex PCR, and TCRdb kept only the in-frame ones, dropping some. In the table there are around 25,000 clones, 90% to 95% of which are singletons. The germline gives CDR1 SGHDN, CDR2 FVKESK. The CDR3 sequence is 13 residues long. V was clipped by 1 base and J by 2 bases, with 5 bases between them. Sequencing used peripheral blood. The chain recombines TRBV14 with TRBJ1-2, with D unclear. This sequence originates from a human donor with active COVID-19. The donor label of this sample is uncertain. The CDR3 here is CASSQVGNYGYTF. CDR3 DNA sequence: TGTGCCAGCAGCCAAGTGGGCAACTATGGCTACACCTTC.